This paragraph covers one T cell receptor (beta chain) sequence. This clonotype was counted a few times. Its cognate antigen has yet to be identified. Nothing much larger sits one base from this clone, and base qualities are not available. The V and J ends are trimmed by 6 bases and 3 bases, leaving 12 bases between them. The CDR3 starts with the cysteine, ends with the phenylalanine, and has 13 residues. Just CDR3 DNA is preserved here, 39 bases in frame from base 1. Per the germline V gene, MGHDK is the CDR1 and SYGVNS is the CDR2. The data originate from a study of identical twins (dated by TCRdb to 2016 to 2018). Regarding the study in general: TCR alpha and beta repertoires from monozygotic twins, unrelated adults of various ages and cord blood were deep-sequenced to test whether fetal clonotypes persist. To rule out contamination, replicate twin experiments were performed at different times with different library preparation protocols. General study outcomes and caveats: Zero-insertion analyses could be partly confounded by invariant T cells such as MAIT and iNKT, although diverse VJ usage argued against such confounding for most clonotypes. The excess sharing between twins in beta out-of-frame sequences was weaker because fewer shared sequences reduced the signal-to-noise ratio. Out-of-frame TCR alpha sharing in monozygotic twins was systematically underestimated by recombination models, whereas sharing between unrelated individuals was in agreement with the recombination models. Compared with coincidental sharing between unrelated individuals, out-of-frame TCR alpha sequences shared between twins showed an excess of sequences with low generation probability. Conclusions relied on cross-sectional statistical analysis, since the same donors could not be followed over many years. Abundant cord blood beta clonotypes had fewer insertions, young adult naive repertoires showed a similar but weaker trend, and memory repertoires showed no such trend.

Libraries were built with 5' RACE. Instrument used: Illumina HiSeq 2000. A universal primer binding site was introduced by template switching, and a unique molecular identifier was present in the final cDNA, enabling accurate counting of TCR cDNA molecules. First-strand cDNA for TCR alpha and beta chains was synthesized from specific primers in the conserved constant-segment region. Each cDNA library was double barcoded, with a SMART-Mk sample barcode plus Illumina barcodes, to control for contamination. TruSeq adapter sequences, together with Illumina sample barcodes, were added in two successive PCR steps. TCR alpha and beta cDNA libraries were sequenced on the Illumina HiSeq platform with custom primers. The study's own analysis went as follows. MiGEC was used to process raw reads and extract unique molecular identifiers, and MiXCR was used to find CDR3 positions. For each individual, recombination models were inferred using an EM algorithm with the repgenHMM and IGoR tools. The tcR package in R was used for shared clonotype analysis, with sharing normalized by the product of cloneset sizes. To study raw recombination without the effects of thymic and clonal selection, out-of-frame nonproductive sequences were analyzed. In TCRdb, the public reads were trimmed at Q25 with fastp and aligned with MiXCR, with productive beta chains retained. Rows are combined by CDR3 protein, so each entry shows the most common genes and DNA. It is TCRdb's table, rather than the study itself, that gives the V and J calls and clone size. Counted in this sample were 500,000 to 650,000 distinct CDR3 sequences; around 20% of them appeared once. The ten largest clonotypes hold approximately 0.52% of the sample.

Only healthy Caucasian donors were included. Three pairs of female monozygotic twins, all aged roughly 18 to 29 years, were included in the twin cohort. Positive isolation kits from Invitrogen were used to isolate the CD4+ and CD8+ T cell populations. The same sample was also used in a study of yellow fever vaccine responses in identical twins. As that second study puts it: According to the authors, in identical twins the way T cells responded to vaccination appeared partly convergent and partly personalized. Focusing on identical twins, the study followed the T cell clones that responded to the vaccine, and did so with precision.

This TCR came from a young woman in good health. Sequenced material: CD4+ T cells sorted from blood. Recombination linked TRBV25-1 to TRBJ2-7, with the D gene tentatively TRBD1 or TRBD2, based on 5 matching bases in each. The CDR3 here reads CASRSGRIYEQYF. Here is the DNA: TGTGCCAGCAGATCGGGACGGATCTACGAGCAGTACTTC.